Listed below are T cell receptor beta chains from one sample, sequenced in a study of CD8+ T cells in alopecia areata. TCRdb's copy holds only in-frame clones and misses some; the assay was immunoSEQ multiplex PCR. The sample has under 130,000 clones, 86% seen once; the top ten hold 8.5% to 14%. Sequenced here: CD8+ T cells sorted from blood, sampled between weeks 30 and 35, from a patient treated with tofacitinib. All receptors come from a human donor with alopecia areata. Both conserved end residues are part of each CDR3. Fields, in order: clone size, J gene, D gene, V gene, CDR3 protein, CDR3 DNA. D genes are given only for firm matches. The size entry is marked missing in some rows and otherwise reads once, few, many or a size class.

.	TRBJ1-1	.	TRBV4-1	CASSQGAGRTEAFF	TGCGCCAGCAGCCAAGGGGCAGGGCGAACTGAAGCTTTCTTT
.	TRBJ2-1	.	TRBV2	CASMRVGPPYNEQFF	TGTGCCAGCATGAGGGTAGGACCACCCTACAATGAGCAGTTCTTC
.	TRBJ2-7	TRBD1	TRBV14	CASSQAGTGYEQYF	TGTGCCAGCAGCCAAGCCGGGACAGGCTACGAGCAGTACTTC
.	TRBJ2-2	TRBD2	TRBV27	CASSLLAGGNPGELFF	TGTGCCAGCAGTTTATTAGCGGGAGGGAACCCCGGGGAGCTGTTTTTT
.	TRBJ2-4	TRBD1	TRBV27	CASSTGQAGPGIQYF	TGTGCCAGCAGTACCGGACAGGCCGGCCCGGGGATTCAGTACTTC
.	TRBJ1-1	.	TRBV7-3	CASSSDGGDTEAFF	TGTGCCAGCAGCTCGGACGGAGGGGACACTGAAGCTTTCTTT
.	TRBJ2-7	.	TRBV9	CASSKEGQVRYEQYF	TGTGCCAGCAGCAAAGAAGGACAAGTGAGGTACGAGCAGTACTTC
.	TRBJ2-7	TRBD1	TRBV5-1	CASSGTGTGDSNEQYF	TGCGCCAGCAGCGGAACCGGGACAGGGGACAGTAACGAGCAGTACTTC
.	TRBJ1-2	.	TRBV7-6	CASSLAETGINYGYTF	TGTGCCAGCAGCTTAGCTGAAACAGGGATTAACTATGGCTACACCTTC
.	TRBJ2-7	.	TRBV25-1	CASSDWDLRYEQYF	TGTGCCAGCAGTGATTGGGACCTCAGGTACGAGCAGTACTTC
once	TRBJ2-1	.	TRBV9	CASSGFSVGNEQFF	TGTGCCAGCAGCGGATTTAGCGTTGGCAATGAGCAGTTCTTC
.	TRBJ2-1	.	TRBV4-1	CASSQEGSGDGLEQFF	TGCGCCAGCAGCCAAGAGGGATCAGGGGACGGTCTTGAGCAGTTCTTC
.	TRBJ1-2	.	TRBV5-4	CASSFPSSFYGYTF	TGTGCCAGCAGCTTCCCCAGTTCCTTTTATGGCTACACCTTC
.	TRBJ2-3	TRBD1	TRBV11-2	CASSPGTGPTDTQYF	TGTGCCAGCAGTCCCGGGACAGGGCCCACAGATACGCAGTATTTT
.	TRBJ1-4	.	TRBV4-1	CASSPIWESGIEKLFF	TGCGCCAGCAGCCCTATCTGGGAGTCTGGGATCGAAAAACTGTTTTTT
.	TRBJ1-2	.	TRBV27	CASSLSGALPHYGCTF	TGTGCCAGCAGTCTATCAGGCGCCCTTCCCCACTATGGCTGCACCTTC
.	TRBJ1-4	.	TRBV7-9	CASSPEGTNEKLFF	TGTGCCAGCAGCCCGGAGGGGACGAATGAAAAACTGTTTTTT
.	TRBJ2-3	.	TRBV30	CAWSIGGPGDTQYF	TGTGCCTGGAGTATCGGGGGGCCCGGAGATACGCAGTATTTT
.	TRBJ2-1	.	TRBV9	CASSPDYHNEQFF	TGTGCCAGCAGTCCTGACTACCACAATGAGCAGTTCTTC
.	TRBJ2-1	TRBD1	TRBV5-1	CASSSGQGSNEQFF	TGCGCCAGCAGCTCCGGACAGGGATCGAATGAGCAGTTCTTC
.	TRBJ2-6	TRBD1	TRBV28	CASNWQPGQGASGANVLTF	TGTGCCAGCAATTGGCAGCCGGGACAGGGGGCGAGTGGGGCCAACGTCCTGACTTTC
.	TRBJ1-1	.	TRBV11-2	CASSLHGPGNTEAFF	TGTGCCAGCAGCCTCCACGGTCCAGGGAACACTGAAGCTTTCTTT
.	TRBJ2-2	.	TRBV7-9	CASSPPRISALGELFF	TGTGCCAGCAGCCCCCCCCGGATTAGTGCTCTCGGGGAGCTGTTTTTT
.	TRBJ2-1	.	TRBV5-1	CASRLAMGSAYNEQFF	TGCGCCAGCAGACTAGCAATGGGCTCCGCCTACAATGAGCAGTTCTTC
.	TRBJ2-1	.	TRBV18	CASSPPLGRGEQFF	TGTGCCAGCTCACCACCTCTCGGACGCGGTGAGCAGTTCTTC
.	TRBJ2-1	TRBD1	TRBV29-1	CSVQGQVEFF	TGCAGCGTGCAGGGACAGGTGGAGTTCTTC
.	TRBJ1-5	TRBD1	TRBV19	CASLTPGQGFNQPQHF	TGTGCCAGTCTTACTCCGGGACAGGGTTTCAATCAGCCCCAGCATTTT
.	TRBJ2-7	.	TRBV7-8	CASSLMNYEQYF	TGTGCCAGCAGCTTAATGAACTACGAGCAGTACTTC
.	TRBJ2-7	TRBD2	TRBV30	CAWSDKRGPYEQYF	TGTGCCTGGAGTGACAAGCGGGGCCCCTACGAGCAGTACTTC
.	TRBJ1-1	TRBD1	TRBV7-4	CASSTHLQGMNTEAFF	TGTGCCAGCAGCACCCACCTACAGGGGATGAACACTGAAGCTTTCTTT
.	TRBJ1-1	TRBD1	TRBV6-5	CASSYTGEQGEAFF	TGTGCCAGCAGTTACACAGGGGAACAAGGAGAAGCTTTCTTT
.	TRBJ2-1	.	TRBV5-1	CASSYIDHNEQFF	TGCGCCAGCAGCTATATCGACCACAATGAGCAGTTCTTC
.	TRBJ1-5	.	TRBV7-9	CASTTEGEEDQPQHF	TGTGCCAGCACCACAGAAGGGGAGGAGGATCAGCCCCAGCATTTT
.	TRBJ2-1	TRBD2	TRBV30	CAWSAGLADNEQFF	TGTGCCTGGAGTGCGGGACTAGCGGACAATGAGCAGTTCTTC
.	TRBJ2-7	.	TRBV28	CASTDYSYEQYF	TGTGCCAGCACCGACTACTCCTACGAGCAGTACTTC
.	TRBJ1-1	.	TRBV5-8	CASSPGNTEAFF	TGTGCCAGCAGTCCGGGGAACACTGAAGCTTTCTTT
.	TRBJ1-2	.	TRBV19	CASSIDLSALTRYTF	TGTGCCAGTAGTATAGATCTATCCGCACTTACCCGGTACACCTTC